A selection of T cell receptor beta chains follows, all from one sample in a study of cytomegalovirus exposure and HLA in healthy donors. The table came from immunoSEQ multiplex PCR; TCRdb's copy has only in-frame clones and leaves some out. Seen here are 200,000 or so clones, over 75% observed once, and the top ten hold under 2%. Sequencing was performed on PBMCs. The receptor set was obtained from a man aged 18-30 years in good health and CMV-seronegative. Both conserved end residues are part of each CDR3. A D gene is named only where the DNA matches it firmly. Size is stated for part of the rows, as once, few or many counts, or as a class when the clone is expanded.

TRBV5-5	.	TRBJ1-6	TRBD1	CASSRSGGEGNSPLHF	TGTGCCAGCAGTCGCTCAGGGGGTGAGGGTAATTCACCCCTCCACTTT
TRBV5-1	.	TRBJ2-1	.	CASSLGPQVDEQFF	TGCGCCAGCAGCTTGGGACCCCAGGTCGATGAGCAGTTCTTC
TRBV18	.	TRBJ2-4	.	CASSPVRDSAKNIQYF	TGTGCCAGCTCTCCGGTGCGGGATTCGGCCAAAAACATTCAGTACTTC
TRBV4-2	.	TRBJ1-1	.	CASSPTRENTEAFF	TGTGCCAGCAGCCCGACCAGGGAAAACACTGAAGCTTTCTTT
TRBV11-3	.	TRBJ2-7	.	CASSLRAYEQYF	TGTGCCAGCAGCCTGAGGGCCTACGAGCAGTACTTC
TRBV7-3	.	TRBJ2-2	TRBD1	CASSLTGQGVRELFF	TGTGCCAGCAGCTTAACGGGACAGGGTGTCCGGGAGCTGTTTTTT
TRBV19	.	TRBJ2-7	.	CASSIDPSGGRREQYF	TGTGCCAGTAGTATAGATCCGAGTGGCGGGCGCCGCGAGCAGTACTTC
TRBV7-8	few	TRBJ2-1	TRBD2	CASSLVRLAVNEQFF	TGTGCCAGCAGCTTAGTAAGACTAGCGGTAAATGAGCAGTTCTTC
TRBV7-2	.	TRBJ2-5	.	CASSPTLRGGGETQYF	TGTGCCAGCAGCCCTACACTCAGGGGCGGGGGAGAGACCCAGTACTTC
TRBV6-1	.	TRBJ1-1	TRBD1	CASSSQGAGTEAFF	TGTGCCAGCAGTTCCCAGGGGGCCGGCACTGAAGCTTTCTTT
TRBV4-3	.	TRBJ1-2	.	CASSQDLEGALNYGYTF	TGCGCCAGCAGCCAAGATCTGGAAGGGGCCCTTAACTATGGCTACACCTTC
TRBV6-5	.	TRBJ2-3	.	CASSPQGWGQYF	TGTGCCAGCAGTCCCCAGGGCTGGGGGCAGTATTTT
TRBV19	.	TRBJ1-1	TRBD1	CASSQRTGWDTEAFF	TGTGCCAGTAGTCAAAGGACAGGGTGGGACACTGAAGCTTTCTTT
TRBV6-6	once	TRBJ1-2	.	CASSYLGEGGYTF	TGTGCCAGCAGTTACTTAGGGGAGGGGGGCTACACCTTC
TRBV9	.	TRBJ2-7	.	CASSVVDKPYEQYF	TGTGCCAGCAGCGTAGTGGACAAGCCCTACGAGCAGTACTTC
TRBV5-4	.	TRBJ2-7	TRBD2	CASSLALLAGDPEQYF	TGTGCCAGCAGCTTGGCCCTACTAGCGGGAGATCCCGAGCAGTACTTC
TRBV27	.	TRBJ2-3	.	CASSLVLAQDTQYF	TGTGCCAGCAGTTTAGTCCTAGCGCAAGATACGCAGTATTTT
TRBV2	.	TRBJ2-3	.	CASSEWFGGQGYTQYF	TGTGCCAGCAGTGAATGGTTTGGGGGACAAGGGTATACGCAGTATTTT
TRBV30	.	TRBJ2-5	.	CAWSDRQETQYF	TGTGCCTGGAGTGACAGACAAGAGACCCAGTACTTC
TRBV10-1	.	TRBJ2-7	.	CASSESKGLGWWEQYF	TGCGCCAGCAGTGAGTCGAAGGGACTGGGGTGGTGGGAGCAGTACTTC